The 7 T cell receptor beta chains below were found in one sample sequenced in a study of blood T cells in healthy people across ages. PCR was performed a second time for about 7 to 12 cycles using a sample-barcoded 5' primer and a J-beta primer mix. MiXCR, applied by TCRdb to the 5' RACE reads, yields one record per CDR3 protein. Counted here are about 1.4 million distinct CDR3 sequences, approximately 59% occurring once; the ten biggest clones make up 5.5% to 8%. Material for sequencing was blood. These receptors all come from a man younger than 30 in good health.

The rearrangement uses TRBV12-5 and TRBJ1-2, with TRBD1 as a possible D gene (5 bases). With 0 bases removed from V and 8 bases from J, the gap between germline ends came to 25 bases. Germline CDR1 reads LGHNT; CDR2 reads FRNRAP. The CDR3 extends over 18 amino acids. CDR3 protein: CASGLVLGADSSPQGYTF. CDR3 nucleotides: TGTGCTAGTGGTTTGGTCCTCGGGGCTGACAGCTCCCCTCAGGGCTACACCTTC.

This clonotype was recorded a few times. Mismatch with germline at one junction end may stem from a read error. The V gene is TRBV6-5, the J gene TRBJ1-5; 7 bases agree with TRBD1. Germline lookup yields CDR1 MNHEY and CDR2 SVGAGI. The CDR3 runs 15 residues. The CDR3 coding sequence is TGTGCCAGCAGTAACTCCGGGACAGACAATCAGCCCCAGCATTTT. It specifies CASSNSGTDNQPQHF.

The genes are TRBV4-1 and TRBJ2-2; no reliable D call. The V end was cut by 6 bases, the J end by 5 bases, with 10 bases between. Germline V gene sequence: CDR1 MGHRA, CDR2 YSYEKL. CDR3 size: 13 residues. DNA for the CDR3: TGCGCCAGCAGTCAAAAGTTAACCGGGGAGCTGTTTTTT. This sequence encodes CASSQKLTGELFF.

This clonotype appeared a single time. The CDR3 DNA is TGTGCCAGCAGCATCCAGTCGGACAGGGCAACCTACGAGCAGTACTTC. The encoded protein is CASSIQSDRATYEQYF. The rearrangement joins TRBV9 to TRBJ2-7, with 8 bases identical to TRBD1. V was pared by 4 bases and J by 2 bases, with 11 bases of the junction left unmatched. CDR1 and CDR2 (germline): SGDLS, YYNGEE. This CDR3 comprises 16 residues.

This clonotype was seen a few times. J is TRBJ1-2 and V is TRBV29-1; D is undetermined. CDR1 is SQVTM, CDR2 ANQGSEA, per germline. CDR3 size: 13 residues. V lost 2 bases to trimming and J lost 8 bases, with 15 bases between them. The CDR3 protein is CSVERLDHSGYTF. CDR3 DNA: TGCAGCGTTGAACGCCTAGATCATAGCGGCTACACCTTC.

This sequence joins TRBV14 and TRBJ2-1; D uncertain. The CDR3 length is 15 residues. In germline, CDR1 is SGHDN, CDR2 FVKESK. Trimming removed 1 base at V and 3 bases at J, with 10 bases between. DNA for the CDR3: TGTGCCAGCAGCCAAGGGCGGCTCTACTACAATGAGCAGTTCTTC. Amino acids: CASSQGRLYYNEQFF.

The gene calls are TRBV4-3 and TRBJ2-3, with 8 nucleotides matching TRBD2. After removal of 2 bases from V and 0 bases from J, the junction contained 10 bases not matched to a gene. Per the germline V gene, CDR1 is LGHNA and CDR2 is YSLEER. The CDR3 sequence is 18 residues long. CDR3 DNA sequence: TGCGCCAGCAGCCAAACCACAGCTGGCGGGGGGAGCACAGATACGCAGTATTTT. Residues: CASSQTTAGGGSTDTQYF.